This paragraph covers one T cell receptor (beta chain) sequence. Its specificity is unknown. The entry originates in a study of T cells in Graves' hyperthyroidism and ophthalmopathy. General study findings and limits: Most thyroid clonotypes expanded above 0.001 were also detected in blood.

CDR3 size: 14 residues. The germline CDR1 and CDR2 sequences are SGHRS and YFSETQ. V lost 4 bases, J lost 6 bases, and 5 bases stayed unmatched. RNA transcripts were the template for amplifying TCR beta CDR3 regions. Primed by the HTBI set, a first-round RT-PCR was run on the TCR CDR3. TCRdb re-called the multiplex PCR reads through MiXCR, storing one row per CDR3 protein. The sample holds almost 500,000 distinct CDR3 sequences, 22% seen once. The origin of this receptor is a woman in her sixties or seventies with Graves' ophthalmopathy. V and J are TRBV5-1 and TRBJ1-4; TRBD1 matches 8 bases. Source material: blood. The CDR3 nucleotides are TGCGCCAGCAGCCGGGACAGGCTGGATGAAAAACTGTTTTTT. Protein sequence: CASSRDRLDEKLFF.